These T cell receptor beta chains were read from a single sample in a study of T-cell memory formation after mild COVID-19. Each CDR3 protein gets one entry after TCRdb re-called the 5' RACE reads with MiXCR. The sample has under 350,000 distinct CDR3 sequences; about 17% are singletons. Material for sequencing was PBMCs or a T cell subset sorted from them (not recorded which). These receptors all stem from a man aged 18 to 35 who had mild COVID-19 (a few samples of this study predate the infection). Cell type and time point are not known. CDR3s include the opening cysteine and the closing phenylalanine or tryptophan. The D gene is left open where the match is weak. Clone size appears in some rows only: once, few, many, or a class for an expanded clone.

cdr3_nt cdr3_aa clone_size v_call cdr3_length j_call d_call
TGTGCCAGCAGCCCGGGACTCGCTGTGGGAGATACGCAGTATTTT CASSPGLAVGDTQYF few TRBV3-1 15 TRBJ2-3 .
TGTGCCAGCAGCTTAGCCGTTTTGGACCAAAGGAACTACGAGCAGTACTTC CASSLAVLDQRNYEQYF few TRBV13 17 TRBJ2-7 .
TGTGCCAGCAGCTTAAATCCCGGGGGGCCGGGAGAGACCCAGTACTTC CASSLNPGGPGETQYF once TRBV7-3 16 TRBJ2-5 .
TGTGCCAGTAGTACCTCTAGGGCCGGGGAGCTGTTTTTT CASSTSRAGELFF . TRBV19 13 TRBJ2-2 .
TGCGCCAGCAGTTTCACGGCTAGCGGGGGGTTCGGTGAGCAGTTCTTC CASSFTASGGFGEQFF . TRBV5-1 16 TRBJ2-1 TRBD2
TGTGCCAGCAGAAGACTAGCGGGGCTCCAAGAGACCCAGTACTTC CASRRLAGLQETQYF . TRBV12-3/TRBV12-4 15 TRBJ2-5 TRBD2
TGTGCCAGCAGAAGAACAGGGGGCGCCGGCTATGGCTACACCTTC CASRRTGGAGYGYTF few TRBV7-2 15 TRBJ1-2 TRBD1
TGTGCCAGCAGCCCCCCCGGGGGAGCGATGAACACTGAAGCTTTCTTT CASSPPGGAMNTEAFF . TRBV7-9 16 TRBJ1-1 .
TGCGCCAGCAGCCCCTCCCGGGTGGGCCGAATGGGACCCCTCCACTTT CASSPSRVGRMGPLHF . TRBV5-1 16 TRBJ1-6 .
TGTGCCAGCAGCTTAAATCAGGAAAAACTGTTTTTT CASSLNQEKLFF many TRBV7-2 12 TRBJ1-4 .
TGCGCCAGCAGCTTCGAGGGGAGTAGCGATGAAAAACTGTTTTTT CASSFEGSSDEKLFF . TRBV4-1 15 TRBJ1-4 .
TGTGCCAGCGGACAGTTTCTCGGTGAGCAGTTCTTC CASGQFLGEQFF . TRBV19 12 TRBJ2-1 .
TGTGCCAGCCGCATAACTGAAGCTTTCTTT CASRITEAFF many TRBV12-3/TRBV12-4 10 TRBJ1-1 .
TGCGCCAGCAGCTTGGATCGACACGGCCCCGAAGCTTTCTTT CASSLDRHGPEAFF few TRBV5-1 14 TRBJ1-1 .
TGTGCCAGCAGCTCCACTAGCGGGGGGGCCTACGAGCAGTACTTC CASSSTSGGAYEQYF . TRBV7-2 15 TRBJ2-7 TRBD2
TGTGCCAGCAGCCCAACCGGGACTAGCGGTTCCGAGCAGTTCTTC CASSPTGTSGSEQFF . TRBV4-2 15 TRBJ2-1 TRBD2
TGTGCTAGCAGCCCCTCCACAGGGAAAGAGACCCAGTACTTC CASSPSTGKETQYF . TRBV7-7 14 TRBJ2-5 .
TGCAGTGCTAGAGTAGCGGGGGGGCTCTGGGAGACCCAGTACTTC CSARVAGGLWETQYF few TRBV20-1 15 TRBJ2-5 TRBD2
TGCGCCAGCAGCCAAGATTTGGGTCTAGGCGGCTACACCTTC CASSQDLGLGGYTF . TRBV4-1 14 TRBJ1-2 .
TGCAGTGCTTCTAGGGACACTGAAGCTTTCTTT CSASRDTEAFF . TRBV20-1 11 TRBJ1-1 .
TGTGCCAGCAGCGTAAGGGGACAGGGTAATTCACCCCTCCACTTT CASSVRGQGNSPLHF once TRBV9 15 TRBJ1-6 TRBD1
TGTGCCAGCATGGGAGCGGGGGATTCCTACAATGAGCAGTTCTTC CASMGAGDSYNEQFF . TRBV6-5 15 TRBJ2-1 TRBD2
TGTGCCAGCACGACAGGGGTGGCCGAGCAGTACTTC CASTTGVAEQYF few TRBV6-6 12 TRBJ2-7 TRBD1
TGCAGTGCTAGAGATCGGGGGTACCAGGAGACCCAGTACTTC CSARDRGYQETQYF many TRBV20-1 14 TRBJ2-5 .
TGTGCCAGCACCGCGGGACTAGCGGGGAACGGGGAGCTGTTTTTT CASTAGLAGNGELFF few TRBV12-3/TRBV12-4 15 TRBJ2-2 TRBD2